The clone carrying this TCR beta chain counts as medium-sized (0.01 to 0.1%). The antigen is unknown. General study findings and limits: The TCR gene usage of tumor memory CD4+ T cells clustered together with blood and lymph node memory CD4+ cells and with lymph node naive CD4+ cells.

Treg sorting used a CD4+CD25+CD127-/low gate. TCRdb itself ran the 5' RACE reads through MiXCR, one entry per CDR3 protein. Here the sample spans 50,000 to 70,000 distinct CDR3 sequences, roughly 20% being singletons. The receptor's source is a female donor with breast cancer. The sample comprised tumor-infiltrating Tregs sorted from the breast tumor.

The CDR3 DNA is TGCGCCAGCAGCTTACGACAGGGAGGGACCTATGGCTACACCTTC. Protein product: CASSLRQGGTYGYTF. V is TRBV5-1 and J is TRBJ1-2; 7 bases match TRBD1. The junction had 8 bases not matched to a gene; V was cut back by 2 bases and J by 4 bases. Germline V gives CDR1 SGHRS, CDR2 YFSETQ. The CDR3 is made up of 15 amino acids.